These 22 T cell receptor beta chains originate from one sample sequenced in a study of shared clonotypes between healthy human individuals. Sequenced by immunoSEQ multiplex PCR; TCRdb stores in-frame clones only, minus some. The profile shows millions of clones, around nine tenths of them singletons. The sequencing input was naive CD4+ T cells sorted from blood. As to subset: CD45RA+ positively selected. The receptors were sampled from a man between 18 and 35 years old in good health.

This clone was picked up a small number of times. The chain is built from TRBV29-1 and TRBJ1-2; no definite D call. The germline V gene has CDR1 SQVTM and CDR2 ANQGSEA. The germline V and J ends were trimmed by 6 bases and 2 bases, with 10 bases remaining between them. The CDR3 runs to 12 residues. This CDR3 is CSVATSNYGYTF. In nucleotides, the CDR3 is TGCAGCGTAGCGACCTCAAACTATGGCTACACCTTC.

This chain links TRBV5-1 with TRBJ1-1, with a tentative D call TRBD1 (6 bases). There are 14 residues in the CDR3. Trimming cost V 4 bases and J 2 bases, with 12 bases left between them. From germline, CDR1 is SGHRS and CDR2 YFSETQ. The CDR3 loop is CASSQEQGNTEAFF. In DNA form, the CDR3 reads TGCGCCAGCAGCCAAGAACAGGGAAACACTGAAGCTTTCTTT. The entire variable domain, with the rest obtained from reference TRBV5-1 and TRBJ1-1, is as follows: KAGVTQTPRYLIKTRGQQVTLSCSPISGHRSVSWYQQTPGQGLQFLFEYFSETQRNKGNFPGRFSGRQFSNSRSEMNVSTLELGDSALYLCASSQEQGNTEAFFGQGTRLTVV.

V is TRBV4-1 and J is TRBJ2-1; 15 nucleotides line up with TRBD2. The V gene's germline CDR1 is MGHRA and CDR2 YSYEKL. V was clipped by 4 bases and J by 7 bases; unmatched bases: 5. The CDR3 is made up of 16 amino acids. The CDR3 reads CASSPGTSGGTNEQFF. CDR3 bases: TGCGCCAGCAGCCCGGGGACTAGCGGGGGGACGAATGAGCAGTTCTTC.

The chain combines TRBV7-6 with TRBJ2-3, with D possibly matching TRBD2 (6 bases). The CDR3 extends over 15 amino acids. Germline V CDR1 and CDR2: SGHVS, FNYEAQ. The V end was cut by 0 bases, the J end by 2 bases, with 9 bases between. The DNA of the CDR3 is TGTGCCAGCAGCTTAGCGGGAGGAATCACAGATACGCAGTATTTT. It codes for CASSLAGGITDTQYF. Variable domain in full (rest from reference TRBV7-6 and TRBJ2-3): GAGVSQSPRYKVTKRGQDVALRCDPISGHVSLYWYRQALGQGPEFLTYFNYEAQQDKSGLPNDRFSAERPEGSISTLTIQRTEQRDSAMYRCASSLAGGITDTQYFGPGTRLTVL.

The J gene is TRBJ1-1, the V gene TRBV10-3, with D possibly TRBD1 on 5 matching bases. The CDR3 is 12 amino acids. Trimming stripped 5 bases from V and 8 bases from J, with 12 bases between. Germline V gene lookup returns CDR1 ENHRY and CDR2 SYGVKD. The CDR3 DNA is TGTGCCATCAGTAGTGGAGGGGAGGAAGCTTTCTTT. Residues: CAISSGGEEAFF.

The rearrangement uses TRBV4-1 and TRBJ2-5; 7 bases align to TRBD1. The CDR3 consists of 14 residues. Per germline, CDR1 MGHRA and CDR2 YSYEKL. The V and J ends lost 4 bases and 3 bases, in that order; junction bases with no gene match: 5. Here the CDR3 reads CASSRRQGEETQYF. DNA of the CDR3: TGCGCCAGCAGCCGCCGACAGGGCGAAGAGACCCAGTACTTC.

The V gene is TRBV18, the J gene TRBJ2-2; 8 positions agree with TRBD1. With 2 bases clipped from V and 2 bases from J, the junction kept 10 bases outside the gene matches. This CDR3 has 18 residues. Germline V CDR1 and CDR2: KGHSH, LQKENI. CDR3 sequence (DNA): TGTGCCAGCTCACCAATCCCCCCGCAGGGGGCAAACACCGGGGAGCTGTTTTTT. Protein sequence: CASSPIPPQGANTGELFF.

The chain's CDR3 is CASTPGGQNNSPLHF. Written as DNA, the CDR3 is TGTGCCAGCACCCCCGGGGGACAGAATAATTCACCCCTCCACTTT. The rearrangement uses TRBV7-2 and TRBJ1-6; 7 positions agree with TRBD1. V lost 7 bases, J lost 5 bases, and 8 bases stayed unmatched. Germline V gene lookup returns CDR1 SGHTA and CDR2 FQGNSA. This CDR3 contains 15 residues.

This rearrangement joins TRBV7-2 to TRBJ1-5; 7 bases agree with TRBD1. The V gene end was trimmed by 5 bases and the J gene end by 7 bases; junction bases not matched to a gene: 5. The CDR3 extends over 13 amino acids. CDR1 and CDR2 (germline): SGHTA, FQGNSA. DNA for the CDR3: TGTGCCAGCAGCCCGACAGGGTCCCAGCCCCAGCATTTT. As protein: CASSPTGSQPQHF.

V gene TRBV6-5 combines with J gene TRBJ2-5, with D maybe TRBD1 (5 bases). V was clipped by 6 bases and J by 7 bases, with 12 bases between them. Germline V lookup: CDR1 MNHEY, CDR2 SVGAGI. The CDR3 sequence is 12 residues long. CDR3 amino acids: CASRKGTGTQYF. DNA of the CDR3: TGTGCCAGCAGGAAGGGAACAGGGACCCAGTACTTC.

The CDR3 sequence: CASSGTPTNVLTF. In DNA form, the CDR3 reads TGTGCCAGCAGCGGAACACCTACCAACGTCCTGACTTTC. This sequence joins TRBV5-5 and TRBJ2-6, with D uncertain. Between the trimmed V and J ends, which lost 4 bases and 8 bases, there was a span of 10 bases. Germline V gene sequence: CDR1 SGHKS, CDR2 YYEKEE (reference sequence). The CDR3 has 13 residues. Full variable domain (outside the CDR3, taken from reference TRBV5-5 and TRBJ2-6): DAGVTQSPTHLIKTRGQQVTLRCSPISGHKSVSWYQQVLGQGPQFIFQYYEKEERGRGNFPDRFSARQFPNYSSELNVNALLLGDSALYLCASSGTPTNVLTFGAGSRLTVL.

The chain is built from TRBV4-3 and TRBJ2-1; D is possibly TRBD2 (6 bases). Germline loops: CDR1 LGHNA, CDR2 YSLEER. Trimming shortened V by 1 base and J by 5 bases, and 12 bases separated the two germline ends. The CDR3 sequence is 15 residues long. The CDR3 sequence: CASSQGISGNNEQFF. The CDR3 nucleotides are TGCGCCAGCAGCCAAGGGATTAGCGGTAACAATGAGCAGTTCTTC.

The chain is built from TRBV5-1 and TRBJ2-6, with TRBD1 matching 7 bases. The germline V gene has CDR1 SGHRS and CDR2 YFSETQ. This CDR3 region has 18 residues. Trimming cost V 4 bases and J 2 bases; bases outside gene matches: 12. The CDR3 region has the DNA TGCGCCAGCAGCGGCCCGGGACAGACACTTACTGGGGCCAACGTCCTGACTTTC. Its translation: CASSGPGQTLTGANVLTF.

The chain couples TRBV6-5 to TRBJ2-1; TRBD2 agrees at 8 bases. This CDR3 spans 15 amino acids. J lost 6 bases, V lost 4 bases, and 8 bases had no gene match. Germline-derived CDR1 and CDR2 are MNHEY and SVGAGI. In DNA, the CDR3 is TGTGCCAGCAGTTCTCCGGGGGGGCTCTTCAATGAGCAGTTCTTC. Its protein product is CASSSPGGLFNEQFF.

The chain combines TRBV2 with TRBJ2-1; D perhaps matches TRBD1 (5 bases). Germline CDR1 is SNHLY and CDR2 is FYNNEI. This CDR3 has 15 amino acids. The V gene lost 1 base and the J gene lost 1 base, with 8 bases spanning the gap. The CDR3 DNA reads TGTGCCAGCAGTGAAGGAAAGGGGTCCTACAATGAGCAGTTCTTC. As protein: CASSEGKGSYNEQFF.

The chain joins TRBV19 to TRBJ2-5; 11 positions match TRBD2. CDR1 and CDR2 from the germline V gene are LNHDA and SQIVND (reference sequence). The V segment lost 5 bases and the J segment 2 bases; nucleotides outside the gene matches: 1. The CDR3 is made up of 14 amino acids. CDR3 sequence reads: CASSGLAGQETQYF. The DNA of the CDR3 is TGTGCCAGTAGTGGACTAGCGGGTCAAGAGACCCAGTACTTC.

The J gene is TRBJ2-7, the V gene TRBV28; D possibly uses TRBD1 or TRBD2 (5 bases each). Trimming removed 6 bases at V and 2 bases at J, with 23 bases between. The CDR3 covers 17 residues. Germline loops: CDR1 MDHEN, CDR2 SYDVKM. The DNA of the CDR3 is TGTGCCAGCAGGCGTAGGGATTTTAGGGACGGACCCTACGAGCAGTACTTC. Amino acids: CASRRRDFRDGPYEQYF.

This clone was counted only a few times. Distinct nucleotide sequences in the sample also encode this CDR3. J is TRBJ2-7 and V is TRBV28, with no clear D. CDR3 length equals 12 residues. V shed 2 bases and J shed 1 base, with 3 bases lying between them. CDR1 is MDHEN, CDR2 SYDVKM, per germline. The CDR3 nucleotides read TGTGCCAGCAGTTTAGGGTCCTACGAGCAGTACTTC. Translated: CASSLGSYEQYF. Based on the CDR3 plus reference TRBV28 and TRBJ2-7, the full variable domain is DVKVTQSSRYLVKRTGEKVFLECVQDMDHENMFWYRQDPGLGLRLIYFSYDVKMKEKGDIPEGYSVSREKKERFSLILESASTNQTSMYLCASSLGSYEQYFGPGTRLTVT.

This chain joins TRBV21-1 and TRBJ1-1. TRBV21-1 is annotated as a pseudogene. This CDR3 contains 13 residues. CDR3 region: CASSPGRNTEAFF. CDR3 in DNA: TGTGCCAGCAGCCCGGGACGAAACACTGAAGCTTTCTTT.

The chain uses TRBV10-1 and TRBJ2-2, with 7 bases matching TRBD1. The CDR3 contains 15 residues. V lost 6 bases to trimming and J lost 0 bases; unmatched junction nucleotides: 4. Per germline, CDR1 WNHNN and CDR2 SYGVQD (reference sequence). In DNA form, the CDR3 reads TGCGCCAGCAGCACAGGGGCGGCGAACACCGGGGAGCTGTTTTTT. The encoded protein is CASSTGAANTGELFF.

The chain couples TRBV2 to TRBJ1-1; unclear D gene. This CDR3 region has 16 residues. V shed 6 bases and J shed 3 bases, with 20 bases lying between them. Germline V lookup: CDR1 SNHLY, CDR2 FYNNEI. CDR3 sequence (DNA): TGTGCCAGCAGACCCCCTCTGGGGTTCTCGGACACTGAAGCTTTCTTT. It specifies CASRPPLGFSDTEAFF.

In DNA, the CDR3 is TGTGCCAGCCAGCGGCTAAGCTCCTACGAGCAGTACTTC. Residues: CASQRLSSYEQYF. The chain uses TRBV2 and TRBJ2-7; maybe TRBD2 (5 bases). The CDR3 consists of 13 residues. Trimming took 8 bases from V and 0 from J, leaving 11 bases between them. CDR1 is SNHLY and CDR2 is FYNNEI in the germline V gene. Full variable domain (missing parts from reference TRBV2 and TRBJ2-7): EPEVTQTPSHQVTQMGQEVILRCVPISNHLYFYWYRQILGQKVEFLVSFYNNEISEKSEIFDDQFSVERPDGSNFTLKIRSTKLEDSAMYFCASQRLSSYEQYFGPGTRLTVT.